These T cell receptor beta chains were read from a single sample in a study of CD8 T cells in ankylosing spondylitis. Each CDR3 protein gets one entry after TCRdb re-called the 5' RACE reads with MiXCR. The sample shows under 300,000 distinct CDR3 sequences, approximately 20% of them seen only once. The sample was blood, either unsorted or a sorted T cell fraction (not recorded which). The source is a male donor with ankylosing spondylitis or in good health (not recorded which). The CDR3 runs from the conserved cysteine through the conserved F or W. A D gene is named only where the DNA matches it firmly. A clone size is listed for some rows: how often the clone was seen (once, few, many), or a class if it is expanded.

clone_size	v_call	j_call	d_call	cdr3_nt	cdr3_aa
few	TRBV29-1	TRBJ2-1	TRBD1	TGCAGCGTTGAAGATCCGTCAGGACAGGGTTACAATGAGCAGTTCTTC	CSVEDPSGQGYNEQFF
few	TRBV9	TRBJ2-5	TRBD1	TGTGCCAGCAGCGGATACTTACAGGGGGCAGAGACCCAGTACTTC	CASSGYLQGAETQYF
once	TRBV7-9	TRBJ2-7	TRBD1	TGTGCCAGCAGCTCCCGGACAGGGGACGAGCAGTACTTC	CASSSRTGDEQYF
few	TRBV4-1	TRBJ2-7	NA	TGCGCCAGCAGCGTGACGGACACCTACGAGCAGTACTTC	CASSVTDTYEQYF
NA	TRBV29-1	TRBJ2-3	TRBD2	TGCAGCGTTGTGGGGGACCCTAGCGGGGGAATCCGCACAGATACGCAGTATTTT	CSVVGDPSGGIRTDTQYF
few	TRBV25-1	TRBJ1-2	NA	TGTGCCAGCACCGGGAGGGGAGACTATGGCTACACCTTC	CASTGRGDYGYTF
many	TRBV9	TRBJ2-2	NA	TGTGCCAGCAGCGTAGAGGGGATCGGGGAGCTGTTTTTT	CASSVEGIGELFF
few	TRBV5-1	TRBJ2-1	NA	TGCGCCAGCAGCTATGAGACTAGCAATGAGCAGTTCTTC	CASSYETSNEQFF
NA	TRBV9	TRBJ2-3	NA	TGTGCCAGCAGCGTAGAGGGGGGTAGCACAGATACGCAGTATTTT	CASSVEGGSTDTQYF
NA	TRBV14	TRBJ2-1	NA	TGTGCCAGCAGCCAAGCATTCGGGGGACCGGCTGAGCAGTTCTTC	CASSQAFGGPAEQFF
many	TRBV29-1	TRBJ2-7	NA	TGCAGCGTTGAAGAGACAGGCATTTCCGCCTACGAGCAGTACTTC	CSVEETGISAYEQYF
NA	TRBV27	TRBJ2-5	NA	TGTGCCAGCAGCACTTGGACCCAACGGGAGACCCAGTACTTC	CASSTWTQRETQYF
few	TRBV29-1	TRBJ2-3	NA	TGCAGCGTCATCGGGGCAGCCCTTATTAGCACAGATACGCAGTATTTT	CSVIGAALISTDTQYF
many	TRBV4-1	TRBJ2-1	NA	TGCGCCAGCAGCCAAGCTCTAGCGGAGCAGTTCTTC	CASSQALAEQFF
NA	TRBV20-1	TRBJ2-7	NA	TGCAGTGCTAGAGGGGAGGGGGACCTCTCCTACGAGCAGTACTTC	CSARGEGDLSYEQYF
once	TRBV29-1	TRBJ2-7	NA	TGCAGCGTCGGGTCAGCGGGCAGCTCCTACGAGCAGTACTTC	CSVGSAGSSYEQYF
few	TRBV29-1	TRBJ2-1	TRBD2	TGCAGCGTTGGTTCTGTCTTAGCGGGAGGGCTATACAATGAGCAGTTCTTC	CSVGSVLAGGLYNEQFF
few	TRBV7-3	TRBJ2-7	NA	TGTGCCAGCAGCTTAGGGGATGGCGAGCAGTACTTC	CASSLGDGEQYF
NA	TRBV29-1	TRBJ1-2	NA	TGCAGCGTTGGGGGACTGGGGGTAGACTATGGCTACACCTTC	CSVGGLGVDYGYTF
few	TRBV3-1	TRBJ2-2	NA	TGTGCCAGCAGCCAGATCCCTCGGAACACCGGGGAGCTGTTTTTT	CASSQIPRNTGELFF
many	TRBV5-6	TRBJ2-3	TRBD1	TGTGCCAGCGGGGCACTCACAGGGGGCACAGATACGCAGTATTTT	CASGALTGGTDTQYF
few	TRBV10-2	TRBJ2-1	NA	TGCGCCAGCAGTGTGCACCGGGAAAGCTCCTACAATGAGCAGTTCTTC	CASSVHRESSYNEQFF
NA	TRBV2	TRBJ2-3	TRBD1	TGTGCCAGCAGCGTTACAGGGGGAGGAGATACGCAGTATTTT	CASSVTGGGDTQYF
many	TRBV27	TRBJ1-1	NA	TGTGCCAGCAGTTTATGGGCAGGGACTGAAGCTTTCTTT	CASSLWAGTEAFF